A selection of T cell receptor beta chains follows, all from one sample in a study of human T cells and chemical hapten exposure. TCRdb passed the RACE reads through MiXCR, listing each CDR3 protein once. The sample has around 300,000 distinct CDR3 sequences, around 7% seen once. Sequencing used whole blood, obtained in connection with sensitization to the hapten diphenylcyclopropenone (DPC). The receptors stem from a man aged 18 to 29 with alopecia areata. Some clones in this sample may be carry-over from other donors' samples. The CDR3 runs from the conserved cysteine through the conserved F or W. D genes are given only for firm matches. Clone size is stated in some rows and not others, as once, few, many or a class when expanded.

j_gene: TRBJ2-7
d_gene: -
v_gene: TRBV6-1
abundance: few
CDR3nt: TGTGCCAGCAGTACACTCCGGGACGGGATGTACGAGCAGTACTTC
CDR3aa: CASSTLRDGMYEQYF

j_gene: TRBJ1-5
d_gene: -
v_gene: TRBV7-9
abundance: few
CDR3nt: TGTGCCAGCAGCTTAGGCAGGGAACCAAATCAGCCCCAGCATTTT
CDR3aa: CASSLGREPNQPQHF

j_gene: TRBJ2-1
d_gene: -
v_gene: TRBV7-9
abundance: many
CDR3nt: TGTGCCAGCAGCTTACTTGGAGGGGGCGCGGGATACAATGAGCAGTTCTTC
CDR3aa: CASSLLGGGAGYNEQFF

j_gene: TRBJ2-2
d_gene: TRBD2
v_gene: TRBV6-5
abundance: -
CDR3nt: TGTGCCAGCAGGGGACTAGCGGGGGTGGCCGGGGAGCTGTTTTTT
CDR3aa: CASRGLAGVAGELFF

j_gene: TRBJ1-1
d_gene: -
v_gene: TRBV10-3
abundance: many
CDR3nt: TGTGCCATCAGTGTTCTGCAGGGCCGGAACACTGAAGCTTTCTTT
CDR3aa: CAISVLQGRNTEAFF

j_gene: TRBJ2-2
d_gene: TRBD2
v_gene: TRBV24-1
abundance: -
CDR3nt: TGTGCCACCCGCCCGGGGGGAAGGACCGGGGAGCTGTTTTTT
CDR3aa: CATRPGGRTGELFF

j_gene: TRBJ2-7
d_gene: TRBD1
v_gene: TRBV7-9
abundance: -
CDR3nt: TGTGCCAGCAGCTATAGGGAACAGGGGGAGCGCGAGCAGTACTTC
CDR3aa: CASSYREQGEREQYF

j_gene: TRBJ2-7
d_gene: TRBD2
v_gene: TRBV9
abundance: many
CDR3nt: TGTGCCAGCAGCCCCCTAGCGGGGGCGTTCGGCGAGCAGTACTTC
CDR3aa: CASSPLAGAFGEQYF

j_gene: TRBJ1-2
d_gene: -
v_gene: TRBV12-3/TRBV12-4
abundance: many
CDR3nt: TGTGCCAGCAGTCCCCGCAGAGACTATGGCTACACCTTC
CDR3aa: CASSPRRDYGYTF

j_gene: TRBJ2-3
d_gene: -
v_gene: TRBV6-2/TRBV6-3
abundance: -
CDR3nt: TGTGCCAGCAGTTACCTAGGACAGAGCACAGATACGCAGTATTTT
CDR3aa: CASSYLGQSTDTQYF

j_gene: TRBJ2-5
d_gene: TRBD2
v_gene: TRBV3-1
abundance: -
CDR3nt: TGTGCCAGCAGCCAATGGGGGACTAGCCCGTTGGCCCAGTACTTC
CDR3aa: CASSQWGTSPLAQYF

j_gene: TRBJ2-3
d_gene: TRBD2
v_gene: TRBV6-1
abundance: -
CDR3nt: TGTGCCAGCAGTGACGAGACGGGGGGGCCAGATACGCAGTATTTT
CDR3aa: CASSDETGGPDTQYF

j_gene: TRBJ1-1
d_gene: -
v_gene: TRBV6-5
abundance: few
CDR3nt: TGTGCCAGCAAAACCGGTCCGGCGGGCACTGAAGCTTTCTTT
CDR3aa: CASKTGPAGTEAFF

j_gene: TRBJ1-5
d_gene: -
v_gene: TRBV7-8
abundance: many
CDR3nt: TGTGCCAGCAGTGAAGGACGGCTCAGCAATCAGCCCCAGCATTTT
CDR3aa: CASSEGRLSNQPQHF

j_gene: TRBJ1-1
d_gene: -
v_gene: TRBV15
abundance: many
CDR3nt: TGTGCCACCAGCAGAGCATATCGCCGCAGGGACCACACTGAAGCTTTCTTT
CDR3aa: CATSRAYRRRDHTEAFF

j_gene: TRBJ2-5
d_gene: -
v_gene: TRBV5-4
abundance: few
CDR3nt: TGTGCCAGCAGCCCCATCTCGGGGGGCCGGGAGACCCAGTACTTC
CDR3aa: CASSPISGGRETQYF

j_gene: TRBJ2-1
d_gene: -
v_gene: TRBV11-2
abundance: few
CDR3nt: TGTGCCAGCAGCTTAGCGTCACGGGACCAACGTTACAATGAGCAGTTCTTC
CDR3aa: CASSLASRDQRYNEQFF

j_gene: TRBJ2-5
d_gene: -
v_gene: TRBV10-3
abundance: few
CDR3nt: TGTGCCACGGGGTTGATGGAGTCTAGAGAGACCCAGTACTTC
CDR3aa: CATGLMESRETQYF

j_gene: TRBJ1-5
d_gene: -
v_gene: TRBV7-9
abundance: many
CDR3nt: TGTGCCAGCAGCTCCGGGATGTATCAGCCCCAGCATTTT
CDR3aa: CASSSGMYQPQHF

j_gene: TRBJ2-7
d_gene: -
v_gene: TRBV20-1
abundance: -
CDR3nt: TGCAGTGCCGGGGGGCCGTACGAGCAGTACTTC
CDR3aa: CSAGGPYEQYF

j_gene: TRBJ1-1
d_gene: -
v_gene: TRBV12-3/TRBV12-4
abundance: -
CDR3nt: TGTGCCAGCAGTTTAGCGCCGGGCACTGAAGCTTTCTTT
CDR3aa: CASSLAPGTEAFF

j_gene: TRBJ2-6
d_gene: TRBD1
v_gene: TRBV4-2
abundance: few
CDR3nt: TGTGCCAGCAGCCAAGTCTGGACAGGGACTTTGAGCTCTGGGGCCAACGTCCTGACTTTC
CDR3aa: CASSQVWTGTLSSGANVLTF

j_gene: TRBJ1-4
d_gene: -
v_gene: TRBV20-1
abundance: -
CDR3nt: TGCAGTGCTACAGGGGCGACTAATGAAAAACTGTTTTTT
CDR3aa: CSATGATNEKLFF

j_gene: TRBJ2-5
d_gene: TRBD1
v_gene: TRBV12-3/TRBV12-4
abundance: few
CDR3nt: TGTGCCAGCAGTTTACAGGGGGAATATGGAGAGACCCAGTACTTC
CDR3aa: CASSLQGEYGETQYF

j_gene: TRBJ2-3
d_gene: TRBD2
v_gene: TRBV7-9
abundance: few
CDR3nt: TGTGCCAGCAGCTTAGCATTACTAGCGCCTAGCACAGATACGCAGTATTTT
CDR3aa: CASSLALLAPSTDTQYF

j_gene: TRBJ2-3
d_gene: -
v_gene: TRBV7-3
abundance: once
CDR3nt: TGTGCCAGCAGCCCCGTTACCGGGAGAGCTTCAGATACGCAGTATTTT
CDR3aa: CASSPVTGRASDTQYF

j_gene: TRBJ2-5
d_gene: -
v_gene: TRBV12-3/TRBV12-4
abundance: -
CDR3nt: TGTGCCAGCAGTTTCGCGGCTGCGACCTGGGAGACCCAGTACTTC
CDR3aa: CASSFAAATWETQYF

j_gene: TRBJ1-5
d_gene: -
v_gene: TRBV6-5
abundance: few
CDR3nt: TGTGCCAGCAGTTACTCTACTGAGGGTCAGCCCCAGCATTTT
CDR3aa: CASSYSTEGQPQHF

j_gene: TRBJ1-2
d_gene: -
v_gene: TRBV12-3/TRBV12-4
abundance: -
CDR3nt: TGTGCCAGCAGTTTCCGCTCTGGGCGCTACACCTTC
CDR3aa: CASSFRSGRYTF

j_gene: TRBJ1-1
d_gene: TRBD1
v_gene: TRBV29-1
abundance: -
CDR3nt: TGCAGCGTTGCCGGGGGACAGCCGAACACTGAAGCTTTCTTT
CDR3aa: CSVAGGQPNTEAFF

j_gene: TRBJ1-4
d_gene: TRBD1
v_gene: TRBV11-2
abundance: -
CDR3nt: TGTGCCAGCAGCTTCACAGGGGCCACAACTAATGAAAAACTGTTTTTT
CDR3aa: CASSFTGATTNEKLFF

j_gene: TRBJ2-2
d_gene: -
v_gene: TRBV15
abundance: -
CDR3nt: TGTGCCACCAGCAGAGATACCGGGGAGCTGTTTTTT
CDR3aa: CATSRDTGELFF

j_gene: TRBJ1-5
d_gene: TRBD1
v_gene: TRBV4-3
abundance: many
CDR3nt: TGCGCCAGCAGCCAAGATACAGGGACAGGGGTTAGCAATCAGCCCCAGCATTTT
CDR3aa: CASSQDTGTGVSNQPQHF

j_gene: TRBJ2-7
d_gene: -
v_gene: TRBV7-7
abundance: -
CDR3nt: TGTGCCAGCAGCTCCCCGGGCTTAGAGCAGTACTTC
CDR3aa: CASSSPGLEQYF

j_gene: TRBJ1-2
d_gene: -
v_gene: TRBV7-9
abundance: many
CDR3nt: TGTGCCAGCAGCCCCCACGGGGCAGCCGAGAGTCTTTGGGGCTACACCTTC
CDR3aa: CASSPHGAAESLWGYTF

j_gene: TRBJ2-1
d_gene: -
v_gene: TRBV4-1
abundance: -
CDR3nt: TGCGCCAGCAGCCAACCCAGGGAACGTCACAATGAGCAGTTCTTC
CDR3aa: CASSQPRERHNEQFF

j_gene: TRBJ2-7
d_gene: TRBD1
v_gene: TRBV6-2/TRBV6-3
abundance: few
CDR3nt: TGTGCCAGCAGCTACCGGGACAGGGAAACCTACGAGCAGTACTTC
CDR3aa: CASSYRDRETYEQYF

j_gene: TRBJ1-5
d_gene: -
v_gene: TRBV6-6
abundance: few
CDR3nt: TGTGCCAGCAGGGAAGGATTGATATATCAGCCCCAGCATTTT
CDR3aa: CASREGLIYQPQHF

j_gene: TRBJ2-3
d_gene: -
v_gene: TRBV4-3
abundance: -
CDR3nt: TGCGCCAGCAGCCAAGACTTCGGATCACACACAGATACGCAGTATTTT
CDR3aa: CASSQDFGSHTDTQYF

j_gene: TRBJ2-2
d_gene: TRBD2
v_gene: TRBV6-5
abundance: few
CDR3nt: TGTGCCAGCAGTTACTCGTTTGGGTTAGCGGGGAACACCGGGGAGCTGTTTTTT
CDR3aa: CASSYSFGLAGNTGELFF

j_gene: TRBJ2-7
d_gene: -
v_gene: TRBV5-5
abundance: many
CDR3nt: TGTGCCAGCAGCACCGCTGGCCCTCCTTCCTACGAGCAGTACTTC
CDR3aa: CASSTAGPPSYEQYF

j_gene: TRBJ1-2
d_gene: TRBD1
v_gene: TRBV27
abundance: -
CDR3nt: TGTGCCAGCAGTACGACCGGGACAGGGGGAGTAAGCGTTAATGGCTACACCTTC
CDR3aa: CASSTTGTGGVSVNGYTF

j_gene: TRBJ1-1
d_gene: -
v_gene: TRBV12-3/TRBV12-4
abundance: -
CDR3nt: TGTGCCAGCAGGGAGGGAGGCACTGAAGCTTTCTTT
CDR3aa: CASREGGTEAFF

j_gene: TRBJ1-1
d_gene: -
v_gene: TRBV29-1
abundance: few
CDR3nt: TGCAGCGTTGAACGGCAGGGCAACACTGAAGCTTTCTTT
CDR3aa: CSVERQGNTEAFF

j_gene: TRBJ1-1
d_gene: -
v_gene: TRBV3-1
abundance: -
CDR3nt: TGTACCAGCAGCCACCTGACAGGTTCCAATGAAGCTTTCTTT
CDR3aa: CTSSHLTGSNEAFF

j_gene: TRBJ2-1
d_gene: -
v_gene: TRBV9
abundance: few
CDR3nt: TGTGCCAGCAGCGTAGAATTTTTGGTTTCCTACAATGAGCAGTTCTTC
CDR3aa: CASSVEFLVSYNEQFF

j_gene: TRBJ2-5
d_gene: -
v_gene: TRBV9
abundance: many
CDR3nt: TGTGCCAGCAGCGTAACAGCAGACTTTGAGACCCAGTACTTC
CDR3aa: CASSVTADFETQYF

j_gene: TRBJ1-3
d_gene: -
v_gene: TRBV4-2
abundance: -
CDR3nt: TGTGCCAGCAGCCAAGTCAGAACAACTGGAAACACCATATATTTT
CDR3aa: CASSQVRTTGNTIYF

j_gene: TRBJ2-1
d_gene: -
v_gene: TRBV6-2/TRBV6-3
abundance: -
CDR3nt: TGTGCCGTGGCCCGGGGCCCGTGGTACAATGAGCAGTTCTTC
CDR3aa: CAVARGPWYNEQFF

j_gene: TRBJ1-1
d_gene: -
v_gene: TRBV7-9
abundance: few
CDR3nt: TGTGCCAGCAGCTTAGTAACAGGGACTAGACTGAACACTGAAGCTTTCTTT
CDR3aa: CASSLVTGTRLNTEAFF

j_gene: TRBJ2-1
d_gene: -
v_gene: TRBV5-1
abundance: -
CDR3nt: TGCGCCAGCAGCTTGGCCCCGGAGAGGGACTACAATGAGCAGTTCTTC
CDR3aa: CASSLAPERDYNEQFF